This T cell receptor (beta chain) derives from a study of blood T cell repertoires in COVID-19. Study-wide background: Samples representing acute and convalescent COVID-19 were sourced from the United States, Italy and Spain. T cells, B-cell-depleted T cells, or PBMCs supplied cDNA or gDNA.

Authors' analysis steps: Reference gene primer amplification gave nucleated cell count estimates. Produced via immunoSEQ multiplex PCR; TCRdb's table is partial and in-frame only. From that table come the V and J calls and clone size; the DNA was used to work out D and trimming. The sample comprises 120,000 or so clones, 72% of which are singletons, and over 6% rests with the top ten. The sample was peripheral blood. This TCR came from a woman aged 55-69 years with acute or convalescent COVID-19.

This CDR3 reads CASIQTGSNSPLHF. The CDR3 DNA reads TGTGCCAGTATCCAGACAGGGAGCAATTCACCCCTCCACTTT. The chain uses TRBV19 and TRBJ1-6; 7 positions match TRBD1. In germline, CDR1 is LNHDA, CDR2 SQIVND (reference sequence). The CDR3 covers 14 residues. Unmatched junction bases numbered 7, after V lost 7 bases and J lost 7 bases.